The 20 T cell receptor beta chains below were found in one sample sequenced in a study of cytomegalovirus exposure and HLA in healthy donors. With 60 Vbeta and 13 Jbeta primers, the PCR was carried out. Measured with immunoSEQ multiplex PCR; TCRdb has only the in-frame clones, and not every one. The repertoire holds about 120,000 clones, with approximately 80% as singletons. Input material: PBMCs. These receptors all stem from a man between 25 and 39 years old in good health and CMV-seronegative.

The V and J genes are TRBV9 and TRBJ2-2, with 7 nucleotides matching TRBD1. From germline, CDR1 is SGDLS and CDR2 YYNGEE. The CDR3 consists of 15 residues. V was clipped by 0 bases and J by 3 bases; unmatched bases: 2. The CDR3 spells CASSVGQGDTGELFF. DNA for the CDR3: TGTGCCAGCAGCGTAGGACAGGGAGACACCGGGGAGCTGTTTTTT.

This chain links TRBV19 with TRBJ2-2; 13 nucleotides line up with TRBD2. Germline V gene data show CDR1 as LNHDA and CDR2 as SQIVND (reference sequence). V shed 5 bases and J 7 bases; nucleotides not matched to a gene: 4. The CDR3 consists of 15 residues. The CDR3 reads CASSFGTSGIGELFF. In DNA form, the CDR3 reads TGTGCCAGTAGTTTTGGGACTAGCGGGATCGGGGAGCTGTTTTTT.

CDR3 nucleotides: TGTGCCAGCAACCGGGGGGGGGCGGGTGGGAATGAGCAGTTCTTC. The encoded protein is CASNRGGAGGNEQFF. This rearrangement joins TRBV13 to TRBJ2-1; 8 bases are a match to TRBD2. Germline values: CDR1 PRHDT, CDR2 FYEKMQ (reference sequence). The CDR3 has 15 amino acids. V shed 7 bases, J shed 7 bases, and the junction held 12 bases outside the gene matches. Together with reference TRBV13 and TRBJ2-1, the CDR3 gives the full variable domain: AAGVIQSPRHLIKEKRETATLKCYPIPRHDTVYWYQQGPGQDPQFLISFYEKMQSDKGSIPDRFSAQQFSDYHSELNMSSLELGDSALYFCASNRGGAGGNEQFFGPGTRLTVL.

V usage is TRBV6-5 and J usage is TRBJ1-3, with TRBD1 as a possible D gene (5 bases). V was trimmed by 4 bases and J by 0 bases, leaving 10 bases between them. The CDR3 is made up of 15 amino acids. Germline V CDR1 and CDR2: MNHEY, SVGAGI. The CDR3 loop is CASSFRQSSGNTIYF. The CDR3 bases are TGTGCCAGCAGTTTCAGACAGAGCTCTGGAAACACCATATATTTT.

J is TRBJ2-7 and V is TRBV11-2; 8 bases fit TRBD2. V lost 4 bases to trimming and J lost 1 base; unmatched junction nucleotides: 6. This CDR3 spans 15 amino acids. CDR1 and CDR2 (germline): SGHAT, FQNNGV. CDR3: CASSSAGVPSYEQYF. The CDR3 DNA reads as TGTGCCAGCAGCTCAGCGGGAGTGCCATCCTACGAGCAGTACTTC.

This sequence joins TRBV15 and TRBJ2-3, with 14 positions matching TRBD2. Trimming removed 4 bases from V and 0 bases from J; junction bases left unmatched: 15. The CDR3 contains 21 residues. Germline-derived CDR1 and CDR2 are LNHNV and YYDKDF (reference sequence). CDR3 region: CATSTPWGGLAGDSSTDTQYF. The CDR3 DNA reads TGTGCCACCAGCACTCCCTGGGGGGGACTAGCGGGGGACTCTAGCACAGATACGCAGTATTTT.

There are many counts of this clone. This chain uses TRBV6-5 with TRBJ2-2; 7 bases are a match to TRBD1. Unmatched junction bases numbered 1, after V lost 2 bases and J lost 1 base. Per the germline V gene, CDR1 is MNHEY and CDR2 is SVGAGI. The CDR3 has 15 amino acids. CDR3 nucleotide sequence: TGTGCCAGCAGTTACGGACAGGAGAACACCGGGGAGCTGTTTTTT. Protein product: CASSYGQENTGELFF.

This clone has more than one count but fewer than ten. V and J are TRBV4-3 and TRBJ2-2; a weak D match, TRBD2 (5 bases). The length of the CDR3 is 17 residues. The ends were cut back, 1 base at V and 4 bases at J, with 16 bases in the middle. CDR1 LGHNA and CDR2 YSLEER come from the germline V gene. The CDR3, as DNA: TGCGCCAGCAGCCAAGGTGGTGAGGGTTTAAGCACCGGGGAGCTGTTTTTT. Residues: CASSQGGEGLSTGELFF.

This chain links TRBV7-2 with TRBJ1-5; 7 nucleotides line up with TRBD1. Germline V gene sequence: CDR1 SGHTA, CDR2 FQGNSA. The CDR3 has 15 residues. J gave up 4 bases and V 5 bases, and 8 bases lay outside the gene matches. Here the CDR3 DNA reads TGTGCCAGCAGCCGAGGGACAGAATTTAATCAGCCCCAGCATTTT. As protein: CASSRGTEFNQPQHF.

The chain carries TRBV6-5 and TRBJ1-1, with TRBD1 matching over 7 bases. V trimming: 2 bases; J trimming: 6 bases; junction bases outside the gene matches: 6. Looked up from germline, CDR1 is MNHEY and CDR2 is SVGAGI. The CDR3 runs to 14 residues. CDR3 bases: TGTGCCAGCAGTTACGGCCCCGGGACAGCTGAAGCTTTCTTT. It yields the protein CASSYGPGTAEAFF.

The chain employs TRBV10-2 and TRBJ1-3; the D gene is possibly TRBD1 (5 bases). The germline V gene encodes CDR1 WSHSY and CDR2 SAAADI. The CDR3 spans 16 residues. V was trimmed by 0 bases and J by 4 bases, leaving 13 bases between them. CDR3 sequence reads: CASSESTVREGNTIYF. DNA for the CDR3: TGCGCCAGCAGTGAGTCGACAGTAAGGGAAGGAAACACCATATATTTT.

V is TRBV7-9 and J is TRBJ2-2, with D maybe TRBD1 (5 bases). Trimming shortened V by 5 bases and J by 3 bases, and 13 bases separated the two germline ends. The CDR3 extends over 15 amino acids. Germline CDR1 and CDR2: SEHNR and FQNEAQ (reference sequence). DNA for the CDR3: TGTGCCAGCAGCCAGGACACTATGTACACCGGGGAGCTGTTTTTT. The encoded protein is CASSQDTMYTGELFF. The whole variable domain, filled in from reference TRBV7-9 and TRBJ2-2, reads DTGVSQNPRHKITKRGQNVTFRCDPISEHNRLYWYRQTLGQGPEFLTYFQNEAQLEKSRLLSDRFSAERPKGSFSTLEIQRTEQGDSAMYLCASSQDTMYTGELFFGEGSRLTVL.

The chain joins TRBV4-3 to TRBJ1-2, with TRBD1 identical over 7 bases. The CDR3 has 15 amino acids. The germline V gene encodes CDR1 LGHNA and CDR2 YSLEER. V was pared by 3 bases and J by 8 bases, with 12 bases of the junction left unmatched. This CDR3 is CASSHFDREVFGYTF. The CDR3 bases are TGCGCCAGCAGCCATTTCGACAGGGAGGTCTTCGGCTACACCTTC.

V and J are TRBV29-1 and TRBJ2-2; D is ambiguous. Trimming took 4 bases from V and 3 from J, leaving 6 bases between them. Per the germline V gene, CDR1 is SQVTM and CDR2 is ANQGSEA. CDR3 length: 12 amino acids. The CDR3 loop reads CSVVTHTGELFF. The CDR3 DNA follows: TGCAGCGTTGTGACTCACACCGGGGAGCTGTTTTTT.

The chain couples TRBV9 to TRBJ1-2; D is perhaps TRBD1 (5 bases). This CDR3 has 14 amino acids. Germline lookup yields CDR1 SGDLS and CDR2 YYNGEE. V was cut by 0 bases and J by 3 bases, with 9 bases left in between. The CDR3 sequence is CASSVGRGDYGYTF. CDR3 in DNA: TGTGCCAGCAGCGTAGGTAGGGGCGACTATGGCTACACCTTC.

The genes are TRBV15 and TRBJ2-5, with 11 positions matching TRBD2. The CDR3 consists of 12 residues. Losses at the gene ends were 8 bases for V and 10 bases for J; bases not matched to a gene: 6. Germline assignment: CDR1 LNHNV and CDR2 YYDKDF (reference sequence). DNA for the CDR3: TGTGCCACCGGACTAGCGGGTTTTATCCAGTACTTC. Its translation: CATGLAGFIQYF. Supplemented by reference TRBV15 and TRBJ2-5, the full variable domain reads DAMVIQNPRYQVTQFGKPVTLSCSQTLNHNVMYWYQQKSSQAPKLLFHYYDKDFNNEADTPDNFQSRRPNTSFCFLDIRSPGLGDTAMYLCATGLAGFIQYFGPGTRLLVL.

The chain joins TRBV27 to TRBJ1-6, with D hard to call. From germline, CDR1 is MNHEY and CDR2 SMNVEV (reference sequence). This CDR3 has 14 residues. V was cut by 8 bases and J by 7 bases, with 15 bases left in between. The CDR3 region is CASRPGFINSPLHF. The CDR3 nucleotides read TGTGCCAGCCGCCCGGGTTTTATAAATTCACCCCTCCACTTT.

The gene calls are TRBV27 and TRBJ1-4; TRBD1 matches 11 bases. Looked up from germline, CDR1 is MNHEY and CDR2 is SMNVEV (reference sequence). The CDR3 spans 14 residues. V trimming: 6 bases; J trimming: 7 bases; junction bases outside the gene matches: 4. In nucleotides, the CDR3 is TGTGCCAGCAGGGACAGGGGGCGGCCTGAAAAACTGTTTTTT. This gives the protein CASRDRGRPEKLFF.

The chain links TRBV6-5 to TRBJ1-5; D perhaps matches TRBD1 (5 bases). V dropped 0 bases and J dropped 3 bases, with 12 bases sitting between them. CDR3 length: 16 residues. Germline V CDR1 and CDR2: MNHEY, SVGAGI. CDR3 bases: TGTGCCAGCAGTTACTCGACAGACCCCTACAATCAGCCCCAGCATTTT. Translating gives CASSYSTDPYNQPQHF.

The rearrangement joins TRBV14 to TRBJ2-2; 8 bases agree with TRBD2. From germline, CDR1 is SGHDN and CDR2 FVKESK. This CDR3 contains 16 residues. V shed 2 bases and J 0 bases; nucleotides not matched to a gene: 2. This CDR3 reads CASSQQAGANTGELFF. The CDR3 DNA reads as TGTGCCAGCAGCCAACAAGCGGGAGCGAACACCGGGGAGCTGTTTTTT.